This T cell receptor (beta chain) was recorded in a study of CD8 T cells in Susac syndrome. Per the germline V gene, CDR1 is MNHEY and CDR2 is SMNVEV (reference sequence). V dropped 0 bases and J dropped 2; count of bases not matched to a gene: 9. The length of the CDR3 is 18 residues. The multiple sclerosis controls comprised treatment-naive patients whose relapsing-remitting disease was stable or active. TEMRA cells were FACS-enriched, while CD8+ and CD4+ T cells were negatively isolated. An amount of RNA that ranged from roughly 0.5 to 1 ug was reverse transcribed with random hexamers. The amplification used immunoSEQ multiplex PCR on TCR beta CDR3; it spanned 54 Vbeta and 13 Jbeta. TCRdb redid the calling of the immunoSEQ multiplex PCR reads with MiXCR, one entry per CDR3 protein. The repertoire holds fewer than 350,000 distinct CDR3 sequences, with 89% as singletons. Details on this clonotype: The antigen is not known.

Overall study results and limits: The study conceded that relatively few individuals underwent its TCR sequencing and HLA analysis.

The TCR originated in a human donor with multiple sclerosis. The specimen sequenced was CD8+ T cells from PBMCs. This chain joins TRBV27 and TRBJ2-3; 9 bases line up with TRBD2. The CDR3 is CASSLSRGGRAATDTQYF. CDR3 sequence (DNA): TGTGCCAGCAGTTTATCGAGGGGCGGGAGGGCCGCCACAGATACGCAGTATTTT.